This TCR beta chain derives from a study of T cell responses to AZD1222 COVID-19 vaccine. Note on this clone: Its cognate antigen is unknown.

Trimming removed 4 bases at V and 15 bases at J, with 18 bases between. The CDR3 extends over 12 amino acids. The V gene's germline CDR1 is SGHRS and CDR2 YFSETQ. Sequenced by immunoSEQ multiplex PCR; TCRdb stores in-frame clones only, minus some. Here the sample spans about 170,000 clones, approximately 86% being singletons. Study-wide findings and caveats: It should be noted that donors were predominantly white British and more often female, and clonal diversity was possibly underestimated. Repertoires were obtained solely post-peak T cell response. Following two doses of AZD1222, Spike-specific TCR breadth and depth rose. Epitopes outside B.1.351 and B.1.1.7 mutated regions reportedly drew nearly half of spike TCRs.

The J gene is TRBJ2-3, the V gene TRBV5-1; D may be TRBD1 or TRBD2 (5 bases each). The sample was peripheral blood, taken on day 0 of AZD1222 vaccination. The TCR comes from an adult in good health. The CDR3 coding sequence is TGCGCCAGCAGCAACCACGGGGTAGACAGCTATTTT. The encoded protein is CASSNHGVDSYF.